These 20 T cell receptor beta chains originate from one sample sequenced in a study of glioma-infiltrating T cells after dendritic cell vaccination. TCRdb keeps only in-frame clones here, not all; method: immunoSEQ multiplex PCR. The repertoire holds 100,000 or so clones, 80% seen once, with 5% to 7% in the top ten. Time point here: after dendritic cell vaccination, including at tumor progression/relapse. Material: blood, obtained after dendritic cell vaccination. Source of these receptors: a human donor with glioblastoma.

CDR3 residues: CSVDSNGQWTQYF. The CDR3 region has the DNA TGCAGCGTCGATAGCAATGGACAGTGGACCCAGTACTTC. The chain joins TRBV29-1 to TRBJ2-5; tentatively, D is TRBD1 (6 bases). V was shortened by 6 bases and J by 7 bases, with 18 bases between the two germline ends. The CDR3 length is 13 residues. CDR1 is SQVTM, CDR2 ANQGSEA, per germline. Full variable domain (rest looked up from reference TRBV29-1 and TRBJ2-5): SAVISQKPSRDICQRGTSLTIQCQVDSQVTMMFWYRQQPGQSLTLIATANQGSEATYESGFVIDKFPISRPNLTFSTLTVSNMSPEDSSIYLCSVDSNGQWTQYFGPGTRLLVL.

This sequence joins TRBV28 and TRBJ2-5, with TRBD2 as a possible D gene (5 bases). Between the trimmed V and J ends, which lost 7 bases and 11 bases, there was a span of 32 bases. The CDR3 extends over 17 amino acids. Germline V gene lookup returns CDR1 MDHEN and CDR2 SYDVKM. Here the CDR3 reads CASTPGSDYRSYERQYF. As DNA, the CDR3 is TGTGCCAGCACCCCGGGTAGCGATTATCGCTCCTACGAGCGGCAGTACTTC.

This clone was seen a handful of times. CDR3 region: CARSLVAGEALDIQYF. The CDR3 DNA reads as TGTGCCAGAAGCTTGGTAGCGGGGGAAGCCCTAGACATTCAGTACTTC. The genes are TRBV5-3 and TRBJ2-4; TRBD2 aligns across 9 bases. TRBV5-3 counts as an open reading frame of uncertain function. This CDR3 comprises 16 residues. After removal of 0 bases from V and 8 bases from J, the junction contained 9 bases not matched to a gene.

V gene TRBV5-1 combines with J gene TRBJ2-7; 9 bases map to TRBD1. Trimming at V came to 5 bases and at J to 2 bases, leaving 5 bases not matched to a gene. The CDR3 loop spans 14 amino acids. The germline V gene has CDR1 SGHRS and CDR2 YFSETQ. CDR3 loop: CASRWDRVTYEQYF. The CDR3 DNA follows: TGCGCCAGCAGGTGGGACAGGGTAACCTACGAGCAGTACTTC.

In nucleotides, the CDR3 is TGTGCCAGCAGCTTGGCAGGAGGGTTTGGCTCCTACGAGCAGTACTTC. Translated, it gives CASSLAGGFGSYEQYF. The rearrangement links TRBV5-4 to TRBJ2-7, with D possibly matching TRBD2 (6 bases). Trimming left V 0 bases short and J 0 bases short, with 13 bases between. Looked up from germline, CDR1 is SGHNT and CDR2 is YYREEE (reference sequence). This CDR3 spans 16 amino acids.

This clone was seen a single time. This chain links TRBV10-3 with TRBJ1-5, with no clear D. The germline CDR1 and CDR2 sequences are ENHRY and SYGVKD. CDR3 length equals 14 residues. The germline V and J ends were trimmed by 3 bases and 3 bases, with 9 bases remaining between them. This CDR3 is CAISDRGNNQPQHF. The CDR3 bases are TGTGCCATCAGTGACAGAGGGAACAATCAGCCCCAGCATTTT.

This sequence joins TRBV2 and TRBJ2-7; 11 nucleotides agree with TRBD1. Looked up from germline, CDR1 is SNHLY and CDR2 is FYNNEI. The CDR3 is made up of 13 amino acids. With 8 bases clipped from V and 3 bases from J, the junction kept 3 bases outside the gene matches. CDR3 amino acids: CASRTGGLYEQYF. The CDR3, as DNA: TGTGCCAGCCGGACAGGGGGCCTCTACGAGCAGTACTTC.

This sequence joins TRBV27 and TRBJ1-1; TRBD1 might be the D (6 bases). The CDR3 runs 14 residues. Trimming left V 4 bases short and J 1 base short, with 10 bases between. Germline loops: CDR1 MNHEY, CDR2 SMNVEV (reference sequence). DNA for the CDR3: TGTGCCAGCAGTTCTATACAGGGGAACACTGAAGCTTTCTTT. Protein sequence: CASSSIQGNTEAFF.

The chain employs TRBV27 and TRBJ2-7; 8 nucleotides agree with TRBD1. The V and J ends lost 5 bases and 5 bases, in that order; junction bases with no gene match: 11. The CDR3 has 15 amino acids. Germline CDR1 is MNHEY and CDR2 is SMNVEV (reference sequence). The CDR3 is CASSPQDRAGHEQYF. As DNA, the CDR3 is TGTGCCAGCAGTCCACAGGACAGGGCTGGGCACGAGCAGTACTTC.

This clone has a handful of counts. The chain couples TRBV6-6 to TRBJ2-7; TRBD1 agrees at 9 bases. The ends lost 6 bases at V and 3 bases at J; junction bases unmatched: 9. The CDR3 runs 15 residues. Per germline, CDR1 MNHNY and CDR2 SVGAGI (reference sequence). As DNA, the CDR3 is TGTGCCAGCAGCACCCCGGGACAGGGTGTCTACGAGCAGTACTTC. This sequence encodes CASSTPGQGVYEQYF.

The rearrangement links TRBV9 to TRBJ2-3; 8 bases are a match to TRBD2. The CDR3 has 16 residues. V dropped 2 bases and J dropped 0; count of bases not matched to a gene: 5. CDR1 and CDR2 from the germline V gene are SGDLS and YYNGEE. The CDR3 nucleotides read TGTGCCAGCAGCGTGACTAGCGCCCGTAGCACAGATACGCAGTATTTT. Translation: CASSVTSARSTDTQYF.

This sequence joins TRBV6-6 and TRBJ2-7; 9 bases agree with TRBD1. CDR3 length: 13 residues. V shed 7 bases and J 3 bases; nucleotides not matched to a gene: 4. Looked up from germline, CDR1 is MNHNY and CDR2 is SVGAGI (reference sequence). The CDR3 here is CASKWTGDYEQYF. The CDR3 DNA is TGTGCCAGCAAGTGGACAGGGGACTACGAGCAGTACTTC.

This clone has just one count. The chain combines TRBV19 with TRBJ1-1, with 7 bases identical to TRBD1. The V gene end was trimmed by 3 bases and the J gene end by 2 bases; junction bases not matched to a gene: 9. CDR3 length equals 16 residues. Germline V gene sequence: CDR1 LNHDA, CDR2 SQIVND (reference sequence). The CDR3 spells CASSIDRVGPNTEAFF. The CDR3 DNA sequence: TGTGCCAGTAGTATCGACAGGGTGGGTCCCAACACTGAAGCTTTCTTT. Combining the CDR3 with reference TRBV19 and TRBJ1-1 gives the whole variable domain DGGITQSPKYLFRKEGQNVTLSCEQNLNHDAMYWYRQDPGQGLRLIYYSQIVNDFQKGDIAEGYSVSREKKESFPLTVTSAQKNPTAFYLCASSIDRVGPNTEAFFGQGTRLTVV.

The V and J genes are TRBV28 and TRBJ1-5, with TRBD1 identical over 8 bases. The CDR3 runs 16 residues. Germline V lookup: CDR1 MDHEN, CDR2 SYDVKM. Trimming cost V 3 bases and J 2 bases; bases outside gene matches: 6. CDR3 DNA: TGTGCCAGCAGTTTCCACAGGGGGGGAGGCAATCAGCCCCAGCATTTT. Encoded protein: CASSFHRGGGNQPQHF.

This clone was recorded a few times. The genes are TRBV6-5 and TRBJ1-5; TRBD1 agrees at 8 bases. This CDR3 has 14 residues. Germline assignment: CDR1 MNHEY and CDR2 SVGAGI. V was clipped by 5 bases and J by 4 bases; unmatched bases: 4. CDR3: CASSEGQENQPQHF. In DNA form, the CDR3 reads TGTGCCAGCAGTGAGGGACAGGAAAATCAGCCCCAGCATTTT.

The chain combines TRBV2 with TRBJ2-3, with a weak D call TRBD2 (5 bases). The V end lost 8 bases, the J end lost 14 bases, and 17 bases lay between the germline ends. The length of the CDR3 is 11 residues. Germline values: CDR1 SNHLY, CDR2 FYNNEI. CDR3 coding DNA: TGTGCCAGCTCGGAAGAGGGATGGGGGTATTTT. Translated, it gives CASSEEGWGYF. Variable domain in full (rest from reference TRBV2 and TRBJ2-3): EPEVTQTPSHQVTQMGQEVILRCVPISNHLYFYWYRQILGQKVEFLVSFYNNEISEKSEIFDDQFSVERPDGSNFTLKIRSTKLEDSAMYFCASSEEGWGYFGPGTRLTVL.

This clone showed up just once. This chain connects TRBV10-3 to TRBJ2-7; 7 bases are a match to TRBD1. Trimming cost V 7 bases and J 2 bases; bases outside gene matches: 11. The CDR3 runs 15 residues. Germline V lookup: CDR1 ENHRY, CDR2 SYGVKD. This CDR3 is CAITLGDSEPYEQYF. In DNA form, the CDR3 reads TGTGCCATCACCTTGGGGGACAGCGAACCCTACGAGCAGTACTTC.

The rearrangement links TRBV28 to TRBJ1-2; 7 bases map to TRBD1. The germline V gene has CDR1 MDHEN and CDR2 SYDVKM. This CDR3 spans 14 amino acids. The trim removed 8 bases at V and 0 bases at J, leaving 6 bases unmatched. The CDR3, as DNA: TGTGCCAGCGGGGACAGCTTCTCTAACTATGGCTACACCTTC. This translates into CASGDSFSNYGYTF.

The chain combines TRBV19 with TRBJ2-1; tentative D call: TRBD1 (5 bases). Trimming took 2 bases from V and 8 from J, leaving 7 bases between them. Germline CDR1 LNHDA, CDR2 SQIVND (reference sequence). This CDR3 region has 12 residues. The CDR3 loop is CASSISGYEQFF. CDR3 bases: TGTGCCAGTAGTATATCAGGGTATGAGCAGTTCTTC. The full variable domain, rest sourced from reference TRBV19 and TRBJ2-1, is DGGITQSPKYLFRKEGQNVTLSCEQNLNHDAMYWYRQDPGQGLRLIYYSQIVNDFQKGDIAEGYSVSREKKESFPLTVTSAQKNPTAFYLCASSISGYEQFFGPGTRLTVL.

The J gene is TRBJ2-3, the V gene TRBV5-1, with D unresolved. V was pared by 3 bases and J by 4 bases, with 15 bases between. This CDR3 region has 15 residues. CDR1 is SGHRS, CDR2 YFSETQ, per germline. The CDR3 DNA reads TGCGCCAGCAGCTCGATATGGCTCGAAGCAGATACGCAGTATTTT. Amino acids: CASSSIWLEADTQYF.